This TCR beta chain came from a study of blood T cell repertoires in COVID-19. In the study overall: The United States, Italy and Spain supplied acute and convalescent COVID-19 samples. PBMCs, B-cell-depleted T cells, or T cells provided the cDNA or gDNA that made up the material.

The CDR3 loop spans 15 amino acids. Per germline, CDR1 MNHEY and CDR2 SVGAGI. V lost 10 bases to trimming and J lost 6 bases; unmatched junction nucleotides: 15. Per the authors' pipeline: Amplified reference gene primers provided the basis for estimating nucleated cell counts. Measured with immunoSEQ multiplex PCR; TCRdb has only the in-frame clones, and not every one. Clonal size and the V and J genes are those of that table, whereas D and trimming came from the DNA. Among around 120,000 clones listed, about 85% were seen once. V usage is TRBV6-5 and J usage is TRBJ2-7, with TRBD1 matching over 10 bases. The receptor comes from a human donor in a cohort sampled during active COVID-19. The specimen sequenced was peripheral blood. The CDR3 bases are TGTGCCACCACAGGTGGGGGGACAGGGGACGGCGAGCAGTACTTC. Translating gives CATTGGGTGDGEQYF.